Listed here are 18 T cell receptor beta chains from one sample, sequenced in a study of CD8 T cells in Susac syndrome. RNA totalling roughly 0.45 to 1 ug underwent reverse transcription with random hexamers. TCRdb re-called the immunoSEQ multiplex PCR reads through MiXCR, storing one row per CDR3 protein. The sample has under 200,000 distinct CDR3 sequences, around 94% seen once; the top ten hold approximately 0.11%. The sequencing input was CD4+ T cells from PBMCs. These receptors came from a human donor with Susac syndrome.

The chain carries TRBV7-9 and TRBJ1-2, with 9 bases matching TRBD1. The J segment lost 3 bases and the V segment lost 4 bases, leaving 3 bases of the junction unmatched. Germline CDR1 reads SEHNR; CDR2 reads FQNEAQ (reference sequence). The CDR3 contains 14 residues. The CDR3 DNA follows: TGTGCCAGCAGCTCATGGACAGGGGACTATGGCTACACCTTC. It translates to CASSSWTGDYGYTF.

The chain employs TRBV20-1 and TRBJ2-1, with 8 nucleotides matching TRBD2. Unmatched junction bases numbered 15, after V lost 1 base and J lost 4 bases. In germline, CDR1 is DFQATT, CDR2 SNEGSKA (reference sequence). This CDR3 comprises 18 residues. The CDR3 spells CSARATVGSGGIYNEQFF. Here the CDR3 DNA reads TGCAGTGCTAGAGCCACCGTAGGATCGGGGGGGATATACAATGAGCAGTTCTTC.

This clonotype was observed a single time. The V call is TRBV7-3, the J call TRBJ2-3; D uncertain. The CDR3 runs to 14 residues. CDR1 and CDR2 (germline): SGHTA, FQGTGA. Deletions cut 5 bases from V and 5 bases from J, with 14 bases between. The CDR3 DNA reads as TGTGCCAGCAGCCCTCGGAACTCCGAAGATACGCAGTATTTT. Translated, it gives CASSPRNSEDTQYF. The full variable domain, completed using reference TRBV7-3 and TRBJ2-3, is GAGVSQTPSNKVTEKGKYVELRCDPISGHTALYWYRQSLGQGPEFLIYFQGTGAADDSGLPNDRFFAVRPEGSVSTLKIQRTERGDSAVYLCASSPRNSEDTQYFGPGTRLTVL.

V usage is TRBV3-1 and J usage is TRBJ2-1; TRBD2 aligns across 9 bases. With 7 bases clipped from V and 3 bases from J, the junction kept 10 bases outside the gene matches. CDR1 and CDR2 from the germline V gene are LGHDT and YNNKEL (reference sequence). This CDR3 comprises 16 residues. The CDR3 nucleotides are TGTGCCAGCACGCGGGGGGGAATCAACATCTACAATGAGCAGTTCTTC. Protein sequence: CASTRGGINIYNEQFF.

The chain links TRBV24-1 to TRBJ2-3, with no clear D. CDR3 length equals 14 residues. The germline gives CDR1 KGHDR, CDR2 SFDVKD. V lost 6 bases, J lost 0 bases, and 9 bases lay in between. The CDR3 DNA follows: TGTGCCACCAGTCTGGACGGAAGCACAGATACGCAGTATTTT. Amino acids: CATSLDGSTDTQYF.

The gene calls are TRBV2 and TRBJ1-2; perhaps TRBD1 as D (5 bases). The CDR3 covers 12 residues. From germline, CDR1 is SNHLY and CDR2 FYNNEI. Trimming pared 7 bases from V and 8 bases from J, leaving 14 bases between. This chain's CDR3 is CASNLWGMGYTF. The CDR3 nucleotides read TGTGCCAGCAACTTATGGGGGATGGGCTACACCTTC.

The chain has TRBV12-3 or TRBV12-4 and TRBJ2-1, with no clear D. The length of the CDR3 is 13 residues. V shed 1 base and J shed 5 bases, with 6 bases lying between them. This chain's CDR3 is CASSLEVNNEQFF. CDR3 DNA: TGTGCCAGCAGTTTAGAGGTCAACAATGAGCAGTTCTTC.

This chain joins TRBV4-1 and TRBJ2-1; perhaps D is TRBD1 or TRBD2 (5 bases each). There are 14 residues in the CDR3. Trimming left V 4 bases short and J 4 bases short, with 11 bases between. Germline V gene lookup returns CDR1 MGHRA and CDR2 YSYEKL. The CDR3 sequence: CASSPGTEYNEQFF. Here the CDR3 DNA reads TGCGCCAGCAGCCCAGGGACGGAATACAATGAGCAGTTCTTC.

This sequence joins TRBV18 and TRBJ2-2, with D unclear. V lost 4 bases and J 6 bases, leaving 9 bases between the germline ends. This CDR3 spans 13 amino acids. Germline values: CDR1 KGHSH, CDR2 LQKENI. For the CDR3, the DNA is TGTGCCAGCTCACTAGGTCCAGCCGGGGAGCTGTTTTTT. Amino acid sequence: CASSLGPAGELFF. The entire variable domain, with the rest obtained from reference TRBV18 and TRBJ2-2, is as follows: NAGVMQNPRHLVRRRGQEARLRCSPMKGHSHVYWYRQLPEEGLKFMVYLQKENIIDESGMPKERFSAEFPKEGPSILRIQQVVRGDSAAYFCASSLGPAGELFFGEGSRLTVL.

The chain is built from TRBV19 and TRBJ1-2, with 8 positions matching TRBD1. The CDR3 totals 12 residues. Germline-derived CDR1 and CDR2 are LNHDA and SQIVND (reference sequence). Trimming removed 8 bases from V and 4 bases from J; junction bases left unmatched: 3. CDR3 in DNA: TGTGCCAGTCTACAGGGGGTCTATGGCTACACCTTC. Protein product: CASLQGVYGYTF.

This clonotype was observed a single time. The J gene is TRBJ1-2, the V gene TRBV15; D call uncertain. The CDR3 has 14 amino acids. V shed 0 bases and J shed 7 bases, with 12 bases lying between them. Germline loops: CDR1 LNHNV, CDR2 YYDKDF (reference sequence). CDR3 DNA sequence: TGTGCCACCAGCAGAGATAAGACCGCTGGTGGCTACACCTTC. Its protein product is CATSRDKTAGGYTF.

The rearrangement links TRBV18 to TRBJ2-5, with TRBD1 matching over 10 bases. Germline values: CDR1 KGHSH, CDR2 LQKENI. This CDR3 is built from 14 residues. The V gene end was trimmed by 8 bases and the J gene end by 5 bases; junction bases not matched to a gene: 8. The CDR3 sequence: CASTRTGGSETQYF. As DNA, the CDR3 is TGTGCCAGCACCCGGACAGGGGGATCGGAGACCCAGTACTTC.

The V gene is TRBV3-1, the J gene TRBJ2-5, with a possible D match to TRBD2 (6 bases). Per the germline V gene, CDR1 is LGHDT and CDR2 is YNNKEL (reference sequence). The CDR3 covers 16 residues. V lost 2 bases, J lost 4 bases, and 17 bases lay in between. CDR3 sequence reads: CASSQRFVGGRETQYF. The DNA of the CDR3 is TGTGCCAGCAGCCAACGCTTCGTCGGGGGTCGAGAGACCCAGTACTTC.

This chain connects TRBV12-3 or TRBV12-4 to TRBJ1-4; 8 bases line up with TRBD1. Trimming removed 5 bases from V and 7 bases from J; junction bases left unmatched: 6. The CDR3 spans 14 residues. DNA for the CDR3: TGTGCCAGCAGTCCAACACAGGGGGGTGAAAAACTGTTTTTT. It is translated as CASSPTQGGEKLFF.

J is TRBJ1-1 and V is TRBV29-1; perhaps TRBD1 as D (5 bases). V lost 4 bases to trimming and J lost 1 base, with 10 bases between them. There are 13 residues in the CDR3. Germline-derived CDR1 and CDR2 are SQVTM and ANQGSEA. The CDR3 region has the DNA TGCAGCGTTGGAAGGGGCCCGAACACTGAAGCTTTCTTT. Protein product: CSVGRGPNTEAFF.

The chain recombines TRBV30 with TRBJ2-1; D ambiguous. The CDR3 has 11 residues. Trimming took 3 bases from V and 9 from J, leaving 9 bases between them. From germline, CDR1 is GTSNPN and CDR2 SVGIG (reference sequence). CDR3 DNA sequence: TGTGCCTGGAGCGAAGCTACTGAGCAGTTCTTC. Its translation is CAWSEATEQFF.

This chain joins TRBV3-1 and TRBJ1-1; D not certain. Germline V CDR1 and CDR2: LGHDT, YNNKEL (reference sequence). The ends were cut back, 2 bases at V and 6 bases at J, with 13 bases in the middle. There are 14 residues in the CDR3. The CDR3 DNA reads as TGTGCCAGCAGCCAAAGGCCACAAAGCGCTGAAGCTTTCTTT. It yields the protein CASSQRPQSAEAFF.

V usage is TRBV30 and J usage is TRBJ1-2; no reliable D call. Germline V gene sequence: CDR1 GTSNPN, CDR2 SVGIG (reference sequence). There are 13 residues in the CDR3. Deletions cut 0 bases from V and 3 bases from J, with 8 bases between. This CDR3 reads CAWSVAVYYGYTF. The CDR3 DNA follows: TGTGCCTGGAGTGTAGCGGTTTACTATGGCTACACCTTC.